This T cell receptor (beta chain) comes out of a study of blood T cell repertoires in COVID-19. Looking at the study overall: T cells, B-cell-depleted T cells, or PBMCs supplied cDNA or gDNA.

Per the study methods: Estimates of nucleated cell counts were drawn from the amplification of reference gene primers. Clones were read by immunoSEQ multiplex PCR, and TCRdb kept only the in-frame ones, dropping some. V, J and clone size are those of that table, while D and trimming were read from the DNA. This table has about 170,000 clones, 80% to 85% appearing once. Germline CDR1 is SGHRS and CDR2 is YFSETQ. The CDR3 loop spans 15 amino acids. With respect to this clone: Relative to the germline gene, one junction end is altered; a read error may explain this.

This sequence originates from a man between 65 and 79 years old with active or convalescent COVID-19. The sequenced material came from peripheral blood. This rearrangement joins TRBV5-1 to TRBJ2-3; possible D gene TRBD2, 7 bases. The CDR3 DNA is TGTGCCAGCAGCTTGAGTGGGGGGGCCGGCGATACGCAGTATTTT. Translated: CASSLSGGAGDTQYF.